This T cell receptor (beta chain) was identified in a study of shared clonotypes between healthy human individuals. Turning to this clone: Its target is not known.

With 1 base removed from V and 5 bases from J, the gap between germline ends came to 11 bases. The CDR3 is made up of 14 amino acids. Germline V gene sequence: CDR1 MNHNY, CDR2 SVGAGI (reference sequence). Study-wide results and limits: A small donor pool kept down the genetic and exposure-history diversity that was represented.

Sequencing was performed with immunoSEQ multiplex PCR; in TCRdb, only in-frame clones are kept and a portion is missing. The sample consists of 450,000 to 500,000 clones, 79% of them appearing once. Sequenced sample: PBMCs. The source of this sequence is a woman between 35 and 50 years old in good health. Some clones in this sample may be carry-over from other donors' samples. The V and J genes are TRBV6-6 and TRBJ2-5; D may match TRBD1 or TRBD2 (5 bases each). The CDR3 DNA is TGTGCCAGCAGTTACTGGCAGGGAGAGGAGACCCAGTACTTC. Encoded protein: CASSYWQGEETQYF.